The TCR beta chain described here comes from a study of T-cell reconstitution after alpha-beta-depleted transplantation in children. Germline CDR1 is SGHNT and CDR2 is YYREEE (reference sequence). The CDR3 consists of 11 residues. The V end lost 2 bases, the J end lost 8 bases, and 5 bases lay between the germline ends. Unique molecular identifiers were incorporated into the prepared TCRbeta library. TCRdb independently ran MiXCR on the PCR reads; one entry per CDR3 protein. Of some 200,000 distinct CDR3 sequences listed, 11% are singletons. In this sample, this clonotype turned up many times. The chain combines TRBV5-4 with TRBJ2-1; D gene ambiguous. This clonotype originated in a child less than two years old with acute myeloid leukemia, due to receive a stem cell transplant. The specimen was PBMCs, collected before TCRalphabeta/CD19-depleted stem cell transplant. CDR3 DNA: TGTGCCAGCAGCTTTGCGGATGAGCAGTTCTTC. Its protein product is CASSFADEQFF.